Listed below are T cell receptor beta chains from one sample, sequenced in a study of regulatory T cells in long-lasting Graves disease. TCRdb fed the multiplex PCR reads into MiXCR, producing one record per CDR3 protein. The data hold approximately 690,000 distinct CDR3 sequences, with around 30% observed a single time. Sample: peripheral blood mononuclear cells (PBMCs), taken when the disease was refractory, from a patient treated with antithyroid drugs. Receptor source: a female donor with Graves disease. CDR3s include the opening cysteine and the closing phenylalanine or tryptophan. The D gene is left open where the match is weak. Size is omitted from some rows. Given values are once, few, many or a class for expanded clones.

>TRBJ1-2|TRBV6-1|-|many
TGTGCCAGCAGTGGGCTTCGGGACTATGGCTACACCTTC
CASSGLRDYGYTF
>TRBJ2-1|TRBV6-2/TRBV6-3|-|-
TGTGCCAGCAGGTCACCGGGCCCGAAGGGTGAGCAGTTCTTC
CASRSPGPKGEQFF
>TRBJ1-2|TRBV18|TRBD1|-
TGTGCCAGCTCACAGGACAGGGGGCCCAACTATGGCTACACCTTC
CASSQDRGPNYGYTF
>TRBJ2-5|TRBV28|-|many
TGTGCCAGCAGTTTGATTTTTAGTACGGTGCAAGAGACCCAGTACTTC
CASSLIFSTVQETQYF
>TRBJ1-5|TRBV12-3/TRBV12-4|-|many
TGTGCCAGCAGTCCGATACCGGGACGGATCAATCAGCCCCAGCATTTT
CASSPIPGRINQPQHF
>TRBJ1-4|TRBV2|-|few
TGTGCCAGCAGTGAGCAGCGCCCTAATGAAAAACTGTTTTTT
CASSEQRPNEKLFF
>TRBJ1-5|TRBV6-2/TRBV6-3|-|few
TGTGCCAGCAGTTACGACGGGGGAGTCAATCAGCCCCAGCATTTT
CASSYDGGVNQPQHF
>TRBJ1-3|TRBV6-2/TRBV6-3|-|-
TGTGCCAGCAGCACTATACAGGGCACCTCTGGAAACACCATATATTTT
CASSTIQGTSGNTIYF
>TRBJ1-2|TRBV5-1|TRBD1|-
TGCGCCAGCAGCTTAGCCCTGGGACAGGGATATGGCTACACCTTC
CASSLALGQGYGYTF
>TRBJ1-2|TRBV6-2/TRBV6-3|-|many
TGTGCCAGCAGTTACTCGTTTGGTCAGGGGTTGGGGAATGCTAACTATGGCTACACCTTC
CASSYSFGQGLGNANYGYTF
>TRBJ1-5|TRBV20-1|TRBD1|many
TGCAGTGCCCAAACAGGGGGGAATCAGCCCCAGCATTTT
CSAQTGGNQPQHF
>TRBJ2-7|TRBV7-2|-|-
TGTGCCAGCAGCCCAACGACAGGAACCTACGAGCAGTACTTC
CASSPTTGTYEQYF
>TRBJ1-1|TRBV10-2|-|-
TGCGCCAGCAGATCGACGGCCACTGAAGCTTTCTTT
CASRSTATEAFF
>TRBJ1-2|TRBV19|TRBD1|-
TGTGCCAGTAGTACCCCGGACAGGAGGGGGGCCTACTATGGCTACACCTTC
CASSTPDRRGAYYGYTF
>TRBJ1-6|TRBV2|-|-
TGTGCCAGCAGTTCCGAGCCTCTGGTGATTTCACCCCTCCACTTT
CASSSEPLVISPLHF
>TRBJ1-1|TRBV20-1|-|-
TGCAGTGCGGTCAGGAGTATGAACACTGAAGCTTTCTTT
CSAVRSMNTEAFF
>TRBJ1-1|TRBV6-1|TRBD1|many
TGTGCCAGCACGGACAGGGTGGACACTGAAGCTTTCTTT
CASTDRVDTEAFF
>TRBJ2-5|TRBV29-1|-|few
TGCAGCGTTGATGAGCCCGATCGGGCGGGTGGGGAGACCCAGTACTTC
CSVDEPDRAGGETQYF
>TRBJ1-2|TRBV2|-|many
TGTGCCAGCAGTGAAGCGCTTCCGGATTCTAACTATGGCTACACCTTC
CASSEALPDSNYGYTF
>TRBJ1-1|TRBV6-2/TRBV6-3|-|-
TGTGCCAGCAGTTACTCAGGGGAAGGGTCTGAAGCTTTCTTT
CASSYSGEGSEAFF
>TRBJ1-1|TRBV28|TRBD1|-
TGTGCCAGCAGCCCGATTAACAGGGGCACTGAAGCTTTCTTT
CASSPINRGTEAFF
>TRBJ1-5|TRBV29-1|TRBD1|-
TGCAGCGTTGGGGGACAGAAGAATCAGCCCCAGCATTTT
CSVGGQKNQPQHF
>TRBJ1-2|TRBV6-1|-|many
TGTGCCAGCAGTGAAGCCCCGTCGCACAGCTATGGCTACACCTTC
CASSEAPSHSYGYTF
>TRBJ1-1|TRBV5-6|TRBD1|few
TGTGCCAGCAGCTCGTCCCGGGACAGGTACGATGAAGCTTTCTTT
CASSSSRDRYDEAFF
>TRBJ2-5|TRBV10-2|-|-
TGCGCCAGCAGTGAGAGGGGACTCAAAGGGACCCAGTACTTC
CASSERGLKGTQYF
>TRBJ1-5|TRBV2|-|many
TGTGCCAGCAAAAACAGGGACCCCAATCAGCCCCAGCATTTT
CASKNRDPNQPQHF
>TRBJ2-7|TRBV12-3/TRBV12-4|-|once
TGTGCCAGCAGTTTACTCGGTTCTCTCGAGCAGTACTTC
CASSLLGSLEQYF
>TRBJ1-2|TRBV15|-|few
TGTGCCACCAGCGTACGACGGGTGGACTATGGCTACACCTTC
CATSVRRVDYGYTF
>TRBJ2-7|TRBV4-1|-|-
TGCGCCAGCAGCCAAGCGTGGGGGCCGGGGTACGAGCAGTACTTC
CASSQAWGPGYEQYF
>TRBJ1-1|TRBV5-4|TRBD1|-
TGTGCCAGCAGCTTGGGTCCGGGAATCCAGGGGGGTTACACTGAAGCTTTCTTT
CASSLGPGIQGGYTEAFF
>TRBJ1-2|TRBV2|TRBD1|-
TGTGCCAGCAAGGACAGGGCCTTTTCTAGCTATGGCTACACTTTC
CASKDRAFSSYGYTF
>TRBJ1-2|TRBV2|TRBD1|many
TGTGCCAGCAGTGCAGGGACAGGTGCCCTCTATGGCTACACCTTC
CASSAGTGALYGYTF
>TRBJ2-7|TRBV19|TRBD1|-
TGTGCCAGTAGTGACCGGACAGGGGGCAAGTACGAGCAGTACTTC
CASSDRTGGKYEQYF
>TRBJ2-2|TRBV10-2|-|-
TGCGCCAGCAGTGAGGTGGGCCGGGAGCTGTTTTTT
CASSEVGRELFF
>TRBJ1-1|TRBV25-1|-|-
TGTGCCAGCAGTGTAAGGGGGGTGTTCGGCACTGAAGCTTTCTTT
CASSVRGVFGTEAFF
>TRBJ1-1|TRBV9|-|-
TGTGCCAGCAGCACTCTCGGCTCTGTGGGAACTGAAGCTTTCTTT
CASSTLGSVGTEAFF
>TRBJ2-4|TRBV12-3/TRBV12-4|-|few
TGTGCCAGCAGTGCCATGGAAGGAGCCAAAAACATTCAGTACTTC
CASSAMEGAKNIQYF
>TRBJ1-1|TRBV27|-|once
TGTGCCAGCAGCCCCCCCGGCAGGGAGGCTGAAGCTTTCTTT
CASSPPGREAEAFF
>TRBJ1-5|TRBV19|TRBD1|few
TGTGCCAGTAGACGCGACAGGGGAGGGCGAAGCAATCAGCCCCAGCATTTT
CASRRDRGGRSNQPQHF
>TRBJ1-1|TRBV19|TRBD1|-
TGTGCCAGTGGTAACAGGGGGGCAGGTGAAGCTTTCTTT
CASGNRGAGEAFF
>TRBJ2-7|TRBV7-2|-|-
TGTGCCAGCAGCTCGACTAGATACGAGCAGTACTTC
CASSSTRYEQYF
>TRBJ2-2|TRBV5-1|-|-
TGCGCCAGCAGCTTGGTAGGAGCCGGGAGCACCGGGGAGCTGTTTTTT
CASSLVGAGSTGELFF
>TRBJ1-2|TRBV12-3/TRBV12-4|-|many
TGTGCCAGCACCTCAGGATTGCTCTATGGCTACACCTTC
CASTSGLLYGYTF
>TRBJ2-4|TRBV2|-|-
TGTGCCAGCCTAGCGAGACAGCAAGCCAAAAACATTCAGTACTTC
CASLARQQAKNIQYF
>TRBJ1-1|TRBV3-1|-|-
TGTGCCAGCAGCACACTCGACAGAATGAACACTGAAGCTTTCTTT
CASSTLDRMNTEAFF
>TRBJ1-1|TRBV5-1|TRBD1|few
TGCGCCAGCAGCTCCTCGCAGGGACAGGGCGCTGAAGCTTTCTTT
CASSSSQGQGAEAFF
>TRBJ1-3|TRBV30|-|-
TGTGCCTGCCCACCTCCCGACAGCTCTGGAAACACCATATATTTT
CACPPPDSSGNTIYF
>TRBJ2-2|TRBV6-2/TRBV6-3|TRBD1|few
TGTGCCAGCAGTAAAGACAGGGGGCCTATCACCGGGGAGCTGTTTTTT
CASSKDRGPITGELFF
>TRBJ1-6|TRBV20-1|-|-
TGCAGTGCTAGAGATCTGACCAATAATTCACCCCTCCACTTT
CSARDLTNNSPLHF
>TRBJ1-4|TRBV9|-|few
TGTGCCAGCAGCTTCACCCAGGGGATTAATGAAAAACTGTTTTTT
CASSFTQGINEKLFF
>TRBJ2-7|TRBV28|TRBD2|many
TGTGCCAGCAGTTTACCTGGACTAGCGGGAGTCGAGCAGTACTTC
CASSLPGLAGVEQYF
>TRBJ1-2|TRBV20-1|-|-
TGCAGTGCTAGAGATTCGAGGGACACCTATGGCTACACCTTC
CSARDSRDTYGYTF
>TRBJ2-2|TRBV29-1|-|many
TGCAGCGTTGAAGGCGGGCCCTCGAACACCGGGGAGCTGTTTTTT
CSVEGGPSNTGELFF
>TRBJ1-6|TRBV2|-|many
TGTGCCAGCGGCGGGAGCCATAGTTCACCCCTCCACTTT
CASGGSHSSPLHF
>TRBJ1-2|TRBV3-1|-|-
TGTGCCAGCAGCCTTTACGGCGGGAACTATGGCTACACCTTC
CASSLYGGNYGYTF